A single sample gave rise to the 3 T cell receptor beta chains below, sequenced in a study of blood T cell repertoires in COVID-19. Sequenced by immunoSEQ multiplex PCR; TCRdb stores in-frame clones only, minus some. This sample carries around 260,000 clones, more than 80% of them seen once, and the ten largest clones take about 3%. The sequenced sample was peripheral blood. The receptors were sampled from a woman in her twenties or thirties with active or convalescent COVID-19.

This clone occurred once. The chain combines TRBV30 with TRBJ1-1; maybe TRBD1 (6 bases). The CDR3 runs to 14 residues. The V and J ends lost 2 bases and 4 bases respectively, with 14 bases between them. Germline V gene lookup returns CDR1 GTSNPN and CDR2 SVGIG (reference sequence). CDR3 protein: CAWSLSRGFTEAFF. For the CDR3, the DNA is TGTGCCTGGAGTCTATCCAGGGGCTTCACTGAAGCTTTCTTT.

This clone was found a few times. The CDR3 bases are TGTGCCAGCAGCATAGGGGGGCAGCAGTTCTTC. Its translation is CASSIGGQQFF. The chain couples TRBV11-1 to TRBJ2-1; D is perhaps TRBD1 or TRBD2 (6 bases each). V was shortened by 5 bases and J by 11 bases, with 10 bases between the two germline ends. The CDR3 is made up of 11 amino acids. Per germline, CDR1 SGHAT and CDR2 FQDESV (reference sequence). Supplemented by reference TRBV11-1 and TRBJ2-1, the full variable domain reads EAEVAQSPRYKITEKSQAVAFWCDPISGHATLYWYRQILGQGPELLVQFQDESVVDDSQLPKDRFSAERLKGVDSTLKIQPAELGDSAMYLCASSIGGQQFFGPGTRLTVL.

The rearrangement uses TRBV7-3 and TRBJ2-1, with 12 nucleotides matching TRBD2. From germline, CDR1 is SGHTA and CDR2 FQGTGA. Trimming cost V 5 bases and J 3 bases; bases outside gene matches: 11. This CDR3 has 18 residues. CDR3 sequence (DNA): TGTGCCAGCAGCCCCAGGCCGACTAGCGGGGGCTTCTACAATGAGCAGTTCTTC. Encoded protein: CASSPRPTSGGFYNEQFF.